A single sample gave rise to the 21 T cell receptor beta chains below, sequenced in a study of blood T cell repertoires in COVID-19. Using immunoSEQ multiplex PCR, the repertoire was profiled, and TCRdb retains in-frame clones only, with some absent. The profile shows about 290,000 clones, about 85% of them singletons. The material sequenced was peripheral blood. The origin of the receptors is a woman in her 50s with active or convalescent COVID-19.

This rearrangement joins TRBV6-5 to TRBJ2-2; D ambiguous. The CDR3 contains 12 residues. Deletions cut 8 bases from V and 7 bases from J, with 11 bases between. The germline V gene has CDR1 MNHEY and CDR2 SVGAGI. The CDR3 DNA reads TGTGCCAGCGGTATCCCGGGCGGGGAGCTGTTTTTT. Translated, it gives CASGIPGGELFF.

This clone was recorded only once. The chain is built from TRBV5-1 and TRBJ2-2; the D is unclear. V was clipped by 3 bases and J by 5 bases, with 11 bases between them. Germline V gene data show CDR1 as SGHRS and CDR2 as YFSETQ. The CDR3 runs to 14 residues. Here the CDR3 DNA reads TGCGCCAGCAGCTCCGACTTTGGGACCGGGGAGCTGTTTTTT. Translating gives CASSSDFGTGELFF.

As to this clone: The same CDR3 can be traced to other DNA sequences in this sample. The rearrangement uses TRBV28 and TRBJ2-1; D is perhaps TRBD2 (8 bases). Trimming left V 5 bases short and J 10 bases short, with 21 bases between. CDR3 length equals 15 residues. The germline gives CDR1 MDHEN, CDR2 SYDVKM. CDR3 DNA sequence: TGTGCCAGCAGTGTCTCGGGAGGGCCAGGGGGGGAGCAGTTCTTC. It is translated as CASSVSGGPGGEQFF.

Here the CDR3 reads CASSLLAGGRETQYF. The CDR3 DNA follows: TGTGCCAGCAGCCTACTAGCGGGAGGGCGGGAGACCCAGTACTTC. The chain recombines TRBV5-6 with TRBJ2-5; TRBD2 agrees at 13 bases. This CDR3 contains 15 residues. Germline V gene sequence: CDR1 SGHDT, CDR2 YYEEEE. V was pared by 4 bases and J by 5 bases, with 5 bases of the junction left unmatched.

The chain recombines TRBV5-4 with TRBJ1-6, with D possibly matching TRBD1 (6 bases). The germline CDR1 and CDR2 sequences are SGHNT and YYREEE (reference sequence). V was cut by 2 bases and J by 6 bases, with 12 bases left in between. The CDR3 loop spans 15 amino acids. The CDR3 loop is CASSLGDTPNSPLHF. For the CDR3, the DNA is TGTGCCAGCAGCTTAGGGGACACGCCTAATTCACCCCTCCACTTT.

The chain carries TRBV5-1 and TRBJ2-7; the match to TRBD2 covers 12 bases. This CDR3 spans 16 amino acids. Losses at the gene ends were 5 bases for V and 5 bases for J; bases not matched to a gene: 11. Germline V gives CDR1 SGHRS, CDR2 YFSETQ. The CDR3 region is CASRETSGSSRDEQYF. DNA of the CDR3: TGCGCCAGCAGGGAGACTAGCGGGAGTAGTCGCGACGAGCAGTACTTC.

The V gene is TRBV24-1, the J gene TRBJ2-3; TRBD2 matches 11 bases. V gave up 2 bases and J gave up 4 bases; unmatched junction bases: 1. This CDR3 is 15 amino acids long. Germline V CDR1 and CDR2: KGHDR, SFDVKD. The CDR3 DNA reads as TGTGCCACCAGTGATTCGACTAGCGGGGCAGATACGCAGTATTTT. This codes for CATSDSTSGADTQYF.

The chain uses TRBV6-6 and TRBJ1-1; D ambiguous. The V end lost 5 bases, the J end lost 2 bases, and 15 bases lay between the germline ends. CDR1 MNHNY and CDR2 SVGAGI come from the germline V gene (reference sequence). This CDR3 has 15 residues. CDR3 DNA sequence: TGTGCCAGCAGTCCCCCGACATTTCGTAACACTGAAGCTTTCTTT. It encodes CASSPPTFRNTEAFF.

The chain uses TRBV9 and TRBJ2-1; 8 positions agree with TRBD2. CDR3 length equals 15 residues. With 4 bases clipped from V and 5 bases from J, the junction kept 8 bases outside the gene matches. Germline CDR1 SGDLS, CDR2 YYNGEE. The CDR3 loop reads CASSPTSGEDNEQFF. The CDR3, as DNA: TGTGCCAGCAGCCCTACTAGCGGAGAGGACAATGAGCAGTTCTTC.

CDR3 coding DNA: TGTGCCAGCACCTCACAACGGGGGAGAGGTTACCATGAGCAGTTCTTC. Translating it yields CASTSQRGRGYHEQFF. V usage is TRBV11-2 and J usage is TRBJ2-1, with a tentative D call TRBD2 (6 bases). The V gene's germline CDR1 is SGHAT and CDR2 FQNNGV. V dropped 7 bases and J dropped 8 bases, with 24 bases sitting between them. The CDR3 has 16 residues.

This chain joins TRBV28 and TRBJ1-1, with a possible D match to TRBD1 (6 bases). V was shortened by 5 bases and J by 3 bases, with 16 bases between the two germline ends. This CDR3 contains 15 residues. Germline values: CDR1 MDHEN, CDR2 SYDVKM. This chain's CDR3 is CASSLLHRAYTEAFF. The CDR3 nucleotides read TGTGCCAGCAGTCTACTACACAGGGCGTACACTGAAGCTTTCTTT.

This clone was detected many times. The chain joins TRBV6-5 to TRBJ1-1; 7 bases fit TRBD1. The CDR3 consists of 15 residues. V trimming: 4 bases; J trimming: 1 base; junction bases outside the gene matches: 6. The germline gives CDR1 MNHEY, CDR2 SVGAGI. The CDR3 here is CASSSIYRGNTEAFF. The CDR3 region has the DNA TGTGCCAGCAGTTCAATCTACAGGGGGAACACTGAAGCTTTCTTT.

This chain links TRBV27 with TRBJ2-7; perhaps TRBD2 as D (6 bases). This CDR3 has 18 residues. Trimming left V 3 bases short and J 4 bases short, with 25 bases between. Per the germline V gene, CDR1 is MNHEY and CDR2 is SMNVEV (reference sequence). CDR3 nucleotides: TGTGCCAGCAGTTTTGTGGCGGGACCAGGGATGGTAATTTACGAGCAGTACTTC. This sequence encodes CASSFVAGPGMVIYEQYF.

This clone was observed many times. The CDR3: CASSPVAEQGYGYTF. Written as DNA, the CDR3 is TGTGCCAGCTCACCCGTCGCTGAACAGGGCTATGGCTACACCTTC. This chain joins TRBV18 and TRBJ1-2; a weak D match, TRBD1 (6 bases). The CDR3 extends over 15 amino acids. The germline CDR1 and CDR2 sequences are KGHSH and LQKENI. V lost 3 bases and J lost 4, with 15 bases in between. Variable domain in full (rest from reference TRBV18 and TRBJ1-2): NAGVMQNPRHLVRRRGQEARLRCSPMKGHSHVYWYRQLPEEGLKFMVYLQKENIIDESGMPKERFSAEFPKEGPSILRIQQVVRGDSAAYFCASSPVAEQGYGYTFGSGTRLTVV.

The gene calls are TRBV21-1 and TRBJ1-1; TRBD1, the D gene given by the table, was not confirmed from the DNA. TRBV21-1 is deemed a pseudogene. CDR3 size: 13 residues. The CDR3 sequence is CASSKVRNTEAFF. CDR3 sequence (DNA): TGTGCCAGCAGCAAAGTCAGGAACACTGAAGCTTTCTTT.

V usage is TRBV19 and J usage is TRBJ1-2, with TRBD1 matching 8 bases. Trimming took 5 bases from V and 7 from J; bases not matched to a gene: 3. Germline V gene lookup returns CDR1 LNHDA and CDR2 SQIVND (reference sequence). This CDR3 has 12 residues. The CDR3 DNA is TGTGCCAGTAGTCAGGGGGCGCCTGGCTACACCTTC. Amino acid sequence: CASSQGAPGYTF.

The chain uses TRBV7-6 and TRBJ2-3; unclear D gene. Germline V gene sequence: CDR1 SGHVS, CDR2 FNYEAQ. The CDR3 loop spans 15 amino acids. V was trimmed by 2 bases and J by 1 base, leaving 10 bases between them. CDR3 residues: CASSLPASGTDTQYF. CDR3 in DNA: TGTGCCAGCAGCTTACCGGCGAGCGGCACAGATACGCAGTATTTT.

V usage is TRBV5-6 and J usage is TRBJ1-2; 10 bases map to TRBD1. Germline-derived CDR1 and CDR2 are SGHDT and YYEEEE. The CDR3 sequence is 14 residues long. J gave up 8 bases and V 5 bases, and 9 bases lay outside the gene matches. CDR3 region: CASRSGTGVWGYTF. CDR3 nucleotide sequence: TGTGCCAGCAGGTCCGGGACAGGGGTCTGGGGCTACACCTTC.

The chain couples TRBV30 to TRBJ1-6, with TRBD1 identical over 9 bases. From germline, CDR1 is GTSNPN and CDR2 SVGIG (reference sequence). CDR3 length: 14 amino acids. After removal of 4 bases from V and 4 bases from J, the junction contained 2 bases not matched to a gene. This chain's CDR3 is CAWNDRGYNSPLHF. CDR3 nucleotide sequence: TGTGCCTGGAACGACAGGGGGTATAATTCACCCCTCCACTTT.

The chain combines TRBV5-1 with TRBJ2-5, with 12 bases that match TRBD2. CDR1 is SGHRS and CDR2 is YFSETQ in the germline V gene. V lost 4 bases, J lost 1 base, and 5 bases stayed unmatched. This CDR3 spans 16 amino acids. DNA of the CDR3: TGCGCCAGCAGCCCCGGACTAGCGGGACGCCAAGAGACCCAGTACTTC. Translation gives CASSPGLAGRQETQYF.

The rearrangement joins TRBV9 to TRBJ2-1, with TRBD2 matching over 13 bases. Germline CDR1 and CDR2: SGDLS and YYNGEE. V gave up 0 bases and J gave up 3 bases; unmatched junction bases: 6. The CDR3 totals 18 residues. The CDR3 DNA sequence: TGTGCCAGCAGCGTAGGTACTAGCGGGAGGGCCAACTACAATGAGCAGTTCTTC. Its protein product is CASSVGTSGRANYNEQFF.